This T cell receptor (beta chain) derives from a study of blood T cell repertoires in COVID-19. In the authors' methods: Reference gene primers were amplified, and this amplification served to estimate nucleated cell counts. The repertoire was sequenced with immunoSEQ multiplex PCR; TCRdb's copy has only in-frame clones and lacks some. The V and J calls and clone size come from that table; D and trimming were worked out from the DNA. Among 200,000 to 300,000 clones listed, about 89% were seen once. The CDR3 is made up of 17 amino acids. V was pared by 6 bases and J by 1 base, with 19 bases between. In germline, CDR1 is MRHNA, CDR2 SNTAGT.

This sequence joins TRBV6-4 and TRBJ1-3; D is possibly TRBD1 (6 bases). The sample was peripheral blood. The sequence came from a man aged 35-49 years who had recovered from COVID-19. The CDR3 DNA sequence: TGTGCCAGCAGGACCCGGACAGCCGCCAAATCTGGAAACACCATATATTTT. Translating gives CASRTRTAAKSGNTIYF.